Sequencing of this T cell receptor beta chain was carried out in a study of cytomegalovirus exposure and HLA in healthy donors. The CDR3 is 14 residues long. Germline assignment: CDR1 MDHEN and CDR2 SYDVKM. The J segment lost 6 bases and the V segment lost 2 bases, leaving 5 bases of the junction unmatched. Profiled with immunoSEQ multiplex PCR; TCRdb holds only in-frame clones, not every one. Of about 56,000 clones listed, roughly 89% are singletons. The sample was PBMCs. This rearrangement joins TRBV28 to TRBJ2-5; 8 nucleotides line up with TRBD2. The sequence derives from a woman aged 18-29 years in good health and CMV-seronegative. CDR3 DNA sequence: TGTGCCAGCAGTTTAAGAGCGGGAGTGAAGACCCAGTACTTC. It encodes CASSLRAGVKTQYF.